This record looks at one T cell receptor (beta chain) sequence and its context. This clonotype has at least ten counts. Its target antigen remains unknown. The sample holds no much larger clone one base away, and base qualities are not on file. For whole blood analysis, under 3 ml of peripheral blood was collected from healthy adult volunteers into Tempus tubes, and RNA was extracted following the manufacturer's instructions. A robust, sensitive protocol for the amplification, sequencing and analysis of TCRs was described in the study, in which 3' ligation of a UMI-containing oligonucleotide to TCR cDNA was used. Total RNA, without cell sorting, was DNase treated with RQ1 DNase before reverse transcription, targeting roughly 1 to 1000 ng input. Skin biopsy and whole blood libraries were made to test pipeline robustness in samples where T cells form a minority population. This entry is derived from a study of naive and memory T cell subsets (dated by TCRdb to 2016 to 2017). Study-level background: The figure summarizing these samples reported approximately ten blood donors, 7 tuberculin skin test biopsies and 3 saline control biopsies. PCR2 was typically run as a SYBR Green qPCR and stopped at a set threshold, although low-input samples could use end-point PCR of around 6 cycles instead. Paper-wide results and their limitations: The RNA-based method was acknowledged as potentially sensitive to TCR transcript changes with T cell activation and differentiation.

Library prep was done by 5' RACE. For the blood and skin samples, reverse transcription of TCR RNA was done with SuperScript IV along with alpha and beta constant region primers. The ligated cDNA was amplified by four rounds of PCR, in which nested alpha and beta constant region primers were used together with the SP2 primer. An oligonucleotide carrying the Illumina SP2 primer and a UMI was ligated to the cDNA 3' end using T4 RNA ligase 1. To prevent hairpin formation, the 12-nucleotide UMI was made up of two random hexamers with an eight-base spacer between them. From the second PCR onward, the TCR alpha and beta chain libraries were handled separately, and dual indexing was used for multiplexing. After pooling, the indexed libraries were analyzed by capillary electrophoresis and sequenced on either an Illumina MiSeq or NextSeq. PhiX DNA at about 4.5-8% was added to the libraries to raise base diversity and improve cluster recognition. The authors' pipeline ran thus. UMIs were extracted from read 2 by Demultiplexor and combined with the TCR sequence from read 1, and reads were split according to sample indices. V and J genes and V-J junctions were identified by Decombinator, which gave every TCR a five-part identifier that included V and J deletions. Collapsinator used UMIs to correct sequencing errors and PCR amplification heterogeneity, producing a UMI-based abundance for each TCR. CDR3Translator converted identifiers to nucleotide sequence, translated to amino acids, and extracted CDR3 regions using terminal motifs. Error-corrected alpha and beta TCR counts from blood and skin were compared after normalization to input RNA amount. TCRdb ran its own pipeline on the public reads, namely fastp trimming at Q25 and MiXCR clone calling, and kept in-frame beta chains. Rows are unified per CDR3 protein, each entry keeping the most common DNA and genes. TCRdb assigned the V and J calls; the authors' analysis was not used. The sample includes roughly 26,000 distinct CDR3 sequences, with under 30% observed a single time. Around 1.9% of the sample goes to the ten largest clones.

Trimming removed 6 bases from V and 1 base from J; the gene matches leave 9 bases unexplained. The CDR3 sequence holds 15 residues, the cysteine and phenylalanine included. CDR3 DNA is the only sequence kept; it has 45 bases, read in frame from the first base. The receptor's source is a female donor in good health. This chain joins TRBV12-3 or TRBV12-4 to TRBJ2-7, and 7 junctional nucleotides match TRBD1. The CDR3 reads CASSKPTGQSYEQYF. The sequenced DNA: TGTGCCAGCAGCAAACCTACGGGACAGTCCTACGAGCAGTACTTC.